Each of the 24 T cell receptor beta chains below was sequenced from the same sample in a study of blood T cells in healthy people across ages. Primers used in a second PCR of about 6 to 11 cycles were a sample-barcoded 5' primer and a J-beta primer mix. A single record per CDR3 protein comes from TCRdb applying MiXCR to the 5' RACE reads. The table lists 1.5 million to 2 million distinct CDR3 sequences, approximately 39% of them singletons. The sample consisted of blood. Every receptor here comes from a human donor in good health.

The CDR3: CASSLPQGASSFTKYGYTF. The DNA for the CDR3 is TGCGCCAGCAGCTTGCCACAGGGGGCGTCATCCTTCACGAAATATGGCTACACCTTC. The chain employs TRBV5-1 and TRBJ1-2; 9 bases match TRBD1. The CDR3 runs 19 residues. The germline gives CDR1 SGHRS, CDR2 YFSETQ. The ends lost 1 base at V and 5 bases at J; junction bases unmatched: 18.

This clonotype was detected only a few times. This chain uses TRBV14 with TRBJ1-4; maybe TRBD1 (5 bases). The germline CDR1 and CDR2 sequences are SGHDN and FVKESK. Trimming pared 0 bases from V and 6 bases from J, leaving 8 bases between. This CDR3 region has 14 residues. The CDR3 reads CASSQDFRDEKLFF. DNA of the CDR3: TGTGCCAGCAGCCAAGATTTCAGGGATGAAAAACTGTTTTTT.

The chain links TRBV9 to TRBJ2-1, with 7 bases fitting TRBD1. J was trimmed by 7 bases and V by 3 bases; bases with no gene match: 10. CDR1 SGDLS and CDR2 YYNGEE come from the germline V gene. There are 15 residues in the CDR3. CDR3 sequence reads: CASSEGQTGRNEQFF. The CDR3 nucleotides read TGTGCCAGCAGCGAGGGACAGACCGGGCGTAATGAGCAGTTCTTC.

In regard to this clonotype: One end of the junction fails to match germline, which may point to a read error. The V gene is TRBV12-3 or TRBV12-4, the J gene TRBJ2-3; 11 bases fit TRBD2. This CDR3 has 16 residues. The CDR3 sequence is CASSSTSGGTADTEYF. The CDR3 DNA reads TGTGCCAGCAGCAGTACTAGCGGGGGCACCGCAGATACGGAGTATTTT.

The V gene is TRBV28, the J gene TRBJ2-7, with D unresolved. V was trimmed by 2 bases and J by 0 bases, leaving 14 bases between them. This CDR3 is 16 amino acids long. Germline values: CDR1 MDHEN, CDR2 SYDVKM. The CDR3 is CASSLIQALSSYEQYF. CDR3 nucleotide sequence: TGTGCCAGCAGTTTAATCCAGGCGCTTAGCTCCTACGAGCAGTACTTC. The whole variable domain, filled in from reference TRBV28 and TRBJ2-7, reads DVKVTQSSRYLVKRTGEKVFLECVQDMDHENMFWYRQDPGLGLRLIYFSYDVKMKEKGDIPEGYSVSREKKERFSLILESASTNQTSMYLCASSLIQALSSYEQYFGPGTRLTVT.

V is TRBV3-1 and J is TRBJ1-5, with D uncertain. CDR1 and CDR2 (germline): LGHDT, YNNKEL (reference sequence). Trimming took off 4 bases at V and 6 bases at J, with 10 bases between the two ends. The CDR3 is 13 amino acids. The CDR3, as DNA: TGTGCCAGCAGCCCCATGATAGGTCAGCCCCAGCATTTT. Translation: CASSPMIGQPQHF.

The genes are TRBV6-5 and TRBJ2-1; D unresolved. V lost 0 bases, J lost 7 bases, and 7 bases lay in between. The germline V gene has CDR1 MNHEY and CDR2 SVGAGI. The CDR3 sequence is 13 residues long. This CDR3 is CASSYSDENEQFF. CDR3 nucleotide sequence: TGTGCCAGCAGTTACTCAGACGAGAATGAGCAGTTCTTC.

The chain employs TRBV20-1 and TRBJ2-1, with 14 bases fitting TRBD2. Germline CDR1 is DFQATT and CDR2 is SNEGSKA (reference sequence). The CDR3 extends over 18 amino acids. Trimming removed 6 bases from V and 5 bases from J; junction bases left unmatched: 15. Here the CDR3 reads CSASRTSPGLAGDNEQFF. CDR3 coding DNA: TGCAGTGCCTCCCGAACCTCACCGGGACTAGCGGGGGACAATGAGCAGTTCTTC.

This clonotype was recorded a few times. V is TRBV7-9 and J is TRBJ1-1; D is ambiguous. This CDR3 spans 14 amino acids. With 6 bases removed from V and 1 base from J, the gap between germline ends came to 12 bases. Germline values: CDR1 SEHNR, CDR2 FQNEAQ (reference sequence). CDR3 bases: TGTGCCAGCAGTCCCGCAGGTTCGAACACTGAAGCTTTCTTT. Residues: CASSPAGSNTEAFF.

The rearrangement uses TRBV4-2 and TRBJ2-2, with TRBD2 identical over 10 bases. CDR3 length: 17 amino acids. V trimming: 4 bases; J trimming: 6 bases; junction bases outside the gene matches: 11. Germline V gene sequence: CDR1 LGHNA, CDR2 YNFKEQ. CDR3 nucleotides: TGTGCCAGCAGCCTCGCACAAACTAGCGGGGACGCCGGGGAGCTGTTTTTT. Amino acids: CASSLAQTSGDAGELFF.

This clonotype has a handful of counts. The chain links TRBV7-2 to TRBJ2-5; 9 bases are shared with TRBD2. Trimming removed 7 bases from V and 5 bases from J; junction bases left unmatched: 2. The CDR3 is 12 amino acids. The germline V gene has CDR1 SGHTA and CDR2 FQGNSA. The CDR3: CASTGLAETQYF. CDR3 bases: TGTGCCAGCACTGGACTAGCGGAGACCCAGTACTTC.

The V and J genes are TRBV7-2 and TRBJ2-5; D possibly uses TRBD1 or TRBD2 (5 bases each). V was cut by 1 base and J by 11 bases, with 17 bases left in between. This CDR3 has 14 amino acids. CDR1 and CDR2 (germline): SGHTA, FQGNSA. The DNA of the CDR3 is TGTGCCAGCAGCTTAGACAGGATCCGGGGAGAGCAGTACTTC. Translation gives CASSLDRIRGEQYF.

This rearrangement joins TRBV29-1 to TRBJ1-2, with no clear D. The CDR3 totals 12 residues. V was pared by 4 bases and J by 5 bases, with 11 bases between. Germline assignment: CDR1 SQVTM and CDR2 ANQGSEA. The CDR3 protein is CSVVLGGYGYTF. CDR3 sequence (DNA): TGCAGCGTTGTTTTGGGAGGATATGGCTACACCTTC.

There are a few counts of this clonotype. The J gene is TRBJ2-4, the V gene TRBV20-1, with 10 bases lining up with TRBD2. The end of the DNA is better explained by TRBJ2-7, so the J call may be wrong. The CDR3 has 15 amino acids. The germline V gene has CDR1 DFQATT and CDR2 SNEGSKA (reference sequence). Written as DNA, the CDR3 is TGCAGTGCTAACTTACTAGCGGGGACTATCTACGAGCAGTACTTC. It translates to CSANLLAGTIYEQYF.

As to this clonotype: The conserved phenylalanine or tryptophan is not found at the CDR3 terminus, so this likely reflects a read error. The J gene is TRBJ1-4, the V gene TRBV15, with D tentatively TRBD1 (6 bases). CDR1 LNHNV and CDR2 YYDKDF come from the germline V gene (reference sequence). This CDR3 comprises 12 residues. V dropped 10 bases and J dropped 10 bases, with 16 bases sitting between them. Here the CDR3 reads CASRGGAGKLFC. CDR3 coding DNA: TGTGCCAGCCGGGGGGGCGCGGGAAAACTGTTTTGT.

This clonotype was counted between two and nine times. V is TRBV7-9 and J is TRBJ2-7; a possible D gene is TRBD1 (6 bases). Germline CDR1 SEHNR, CDR2 FQNEAQ (reference sequence). V lost 0 bases and J lost 12, with 9 bases in between. The CDR3 runs to 11 residues. CDR3 residues: CASSLAGTPYF. The CDR3 coding sequence is TGTGCCAGCAGCTTAGCCGGGACACCGTACTTC.

The chain couples TRBV7-2 to TRBJ2-7, with a tentative D call TRBD2 (5 bases). CDR1 and CDR2 (germline): SGHTA, FQGNSA. The CDR3 has 14 residues. The V end was cut by 5 bases, the J end by 0 bases, with 11 bases between. The CDR3 sequence is CASSRTGNSYEQYF. In DNA form, the CDR3 reads TGTGCCAGCAGCCGGACCGGGAACTCCTACGAGCAGTACTTC.

The chain joins TRBV20-1 to TRBJ1-2; tentatively, D is TRBD1 (6 bases). The V and J ends lost 0 bases and 0 bases respectively, with 11 bases between them. Germline V lookup: CDR1 DFQATT, CDR2 SNEGSKA (reference sequence). This CDR3 region has 15 residues. The CDR3: CSARDYRDANYGYTF. In DNA form, the CDR3 reads TGCAGTGCTAGAGACTACAGGGATGCTAACTATGGCTACACCTTC.

The chain combines TRBV5-1 with TRBJ1-2; 7 bases align to TRBD1. Germline V gene sequence: CDR1 SGHRS, CDR2 YFSETQ. Trimming at V came to 6 bases and at J to 2 bases, leaving 7 bases not matched to a gene. The CDR3 consists of 14 residues. DNA for the CDR3: TGCGCCAGCAATATTCCGGGACAGAACTATGGCTACACCTTC. Its translation is CASNIPGQNYGYTF.

This clonotype was found many times. The J gene is TRBJ2-3, the V gene TRBV20-1, with D unresolved. The CDR3 runs to 11 residues. In germline, CDR1 is DFQATT, CDR2 SNEGSKA (reference sequence). The CDR3 loop is CSAGGTDTQYF. CDR3 coding DNA: TGCAGCGCTGGGGGCACAGATACGCAGTATTTT.

A few counts support this clonotype. The CDR3 DNA reads as TGTGCCACCAGTGATTGGGCCGACAGTTCCTACAATGAGCAGTTCTTC. Translating gives CATSDWADSSYNEQFF. This chain links TRBV24-1 with TRBJ2-1; tentative D call: TRBD1 (5 bases). The V end lost 2 bases, the J end lost 1 base, and 11 bases lay between the germline ends. The CDR3 spans 16 residues. The germline CDR1 and CDR2 sequences are KGHDR and SFDVKD.

V gene TRBV4-1 combines with J gene TRBJ2-4; D possibly corresponds to TRBD1 (6 bases). Germline V gene sequence: CDR1 MGHRA, CDR2 YSYEKL. V lost 2 bases and J 0 bases, leaving 20 bases between the germline ends. The CDR3 consists of 19 residues. The CDR3 DNA follows: TGCGCCAGCAGCCAACCCCCTACAGGGTCGACCTTAGCCAAAAACATTCAGTACTTC. The encoded protein is CASSQPPTGSTLAKNIQYF.

This clonotype was seen more than once but under ten times. The chain has TRBV4-3 and TRBJ2-3, with 9 bases fitting TRBD2. This CDR3 is built from 20 residues. Germline V CDR1 and CDR2: LGHNA, YSLEER. V was pared by 0 bases and J by 3 bases, with 16 bases of the junction left unmatched. As DNA, the CDR3 is TGCGCCAGCAGCCAAGATCGTCTAATCTTAGGACTAGCGCAGACAGATACGCAGTATTTT. This codes for CASSQDRLILGLAQTDTQYF.

Only a few counts were recorded for this clonotype. The rearrangement uses TRBV7-6 and TRBJ1-4; 9 positions agree with TRBD1. CDR3 length: 14 amino acids. Germline V gene lookup returns CDR1 SGHVS and CDR2 FNYEAQ. Trimming took 5 bases from V and 8 from J; bases not matched to a gene: 6. CDR3 loop: CASSITGTGEKLFF. CDR3 DNA sequence: TGTGCCAGCAGCATAACAGGGACAGGGGAAAAACTGTTTTTT.